This T cell receptor (beta chain) was observed in a study of blood T cell repertoires in COVID-19. At the level of the study: Acute and convalescent COVID-19 samples came from the United States, Italy and Spain. PBMCs, B-cell-depleted T cells, or T cells were the source of the cDNA or gDNA that made up the material.

How the authors handled the data: Estimation of nucleated cell counts relied on the amplification of reference gene primers. The assay was immunoSEQ multiplex PCR, and TCRdb's table has in-frame clones only and misses some. V, J and clone size were drawn from that table, and D and trimming were deduced from the DNA. The data contain roughly 100,000 clones, about nine tenths of them seen just once; the ten biggest clones take up 4.2%. Trimming removed 3 bases from V and 3 bases from J, with 13 bases in between. Per germline, CDR1 SGDLS and CDR2 YYNGEE. This CDR3 is 14 amino acids long. The TCR originated in a man younger than 35 with acute or convalescent COVID-19. The V call is TRBV9, the J call TRBJ2-7; D may be TRBD1 (6 bases). The sample comprised peripheral blood. The CDR3 sequence: CASSAPGQRYEQYF. The CDR3 nucleotides read TGTGCCAGCAGCGCGCCCGGACAGCGCTACGAGCAGTACTTC.